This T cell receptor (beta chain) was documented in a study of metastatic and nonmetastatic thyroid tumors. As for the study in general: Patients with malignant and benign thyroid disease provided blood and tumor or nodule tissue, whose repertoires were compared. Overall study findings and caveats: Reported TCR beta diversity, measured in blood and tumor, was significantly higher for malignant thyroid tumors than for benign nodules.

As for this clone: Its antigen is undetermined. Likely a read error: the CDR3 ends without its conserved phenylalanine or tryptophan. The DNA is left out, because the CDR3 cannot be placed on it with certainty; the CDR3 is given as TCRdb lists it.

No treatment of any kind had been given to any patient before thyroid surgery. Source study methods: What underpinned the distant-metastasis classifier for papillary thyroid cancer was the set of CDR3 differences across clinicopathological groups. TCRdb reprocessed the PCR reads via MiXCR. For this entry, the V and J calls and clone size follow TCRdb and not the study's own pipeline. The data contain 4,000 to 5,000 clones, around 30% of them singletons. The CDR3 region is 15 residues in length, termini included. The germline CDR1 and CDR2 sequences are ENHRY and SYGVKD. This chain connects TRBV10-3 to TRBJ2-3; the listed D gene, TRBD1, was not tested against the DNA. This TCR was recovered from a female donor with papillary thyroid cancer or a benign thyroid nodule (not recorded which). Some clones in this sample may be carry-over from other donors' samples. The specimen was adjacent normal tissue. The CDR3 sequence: CATDRDRNTEAFFGQ.